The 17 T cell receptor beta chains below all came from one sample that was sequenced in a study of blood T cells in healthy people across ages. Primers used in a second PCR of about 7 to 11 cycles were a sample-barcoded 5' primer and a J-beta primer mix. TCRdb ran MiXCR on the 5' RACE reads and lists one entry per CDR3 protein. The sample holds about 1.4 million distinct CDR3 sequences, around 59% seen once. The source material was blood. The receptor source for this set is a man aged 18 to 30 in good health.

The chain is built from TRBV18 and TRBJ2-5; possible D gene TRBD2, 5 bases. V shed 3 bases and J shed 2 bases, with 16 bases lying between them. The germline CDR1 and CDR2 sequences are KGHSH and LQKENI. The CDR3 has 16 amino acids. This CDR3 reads CASSPSTIPPQETQYF. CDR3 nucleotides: TGTGCCAGCTCACCGTCGACTATTCCCCCACAAGAGACCCAGTACTTC.

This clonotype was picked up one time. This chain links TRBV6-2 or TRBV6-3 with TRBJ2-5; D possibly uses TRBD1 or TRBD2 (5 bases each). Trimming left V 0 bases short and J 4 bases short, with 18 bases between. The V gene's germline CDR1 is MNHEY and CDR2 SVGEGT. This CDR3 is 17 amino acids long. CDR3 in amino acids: CASSYSLEVGGRETQYF. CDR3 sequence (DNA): TGTGCCAGCAGTTACTCGTTGGAGGTTGGGGGACGAGAGACCCAGTACTTC.

Written as DNA, the CDR3 is TGTGCCAGCAGCTTAGATCACCTCAATGAGCAGTTCTTC. Encoded protein: CASSLDHLNEQFF. The chain is built from TRBV11-2 and TRBJ2-1; D not resolved. The CDR3 extends over 13 amino acids. V lost 0 bases and J 6 bases, leaving 6 bases between the germline ends. CDR1 is SGHAT, CDR2 FQNNGV, per germline.

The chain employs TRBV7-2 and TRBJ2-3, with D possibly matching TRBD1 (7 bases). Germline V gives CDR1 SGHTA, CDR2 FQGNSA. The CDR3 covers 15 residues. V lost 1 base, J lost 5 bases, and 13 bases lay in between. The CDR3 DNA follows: TGTGCCAGCAGCTTAGGTCAGGGGGGCCTAGATACGCAGTATTTT. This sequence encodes CASSLGQGGLDTQYF. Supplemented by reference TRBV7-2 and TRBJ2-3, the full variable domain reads GAGVSQSPSNKVTEKGKDVELRCDPISGHTALYWYRQSLGQGLEFLIYFQGNSAPDKSGLPSDRFSAERTGGSVSTLTIQRTQQEDSAVYLCASSLGQGGLDTQYFGPGTRLTVL.

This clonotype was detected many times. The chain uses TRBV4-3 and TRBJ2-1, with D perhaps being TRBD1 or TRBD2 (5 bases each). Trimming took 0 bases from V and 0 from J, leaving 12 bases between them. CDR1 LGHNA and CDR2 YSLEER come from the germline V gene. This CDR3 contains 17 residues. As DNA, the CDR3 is TGCGCCAGCAGCCAAGATCTCTCAGGGAGCTCCTACAATGAGCAGTTCTTC. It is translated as CASSQDLSGSSYNEQFF.

The CDR3 spells CASSLEGSEYGTQYF. The CDR3 nucleotides are TGCGCCAGCAGCCTGGAGGGCAGCGAGTACGGTACGCAGTATTTT. The chain has TRBV5-1 and TRBJ2-3, with D possibly being TRBD2 (6 bases). Germline assignment: CDR1 SGHRS and CDR2 YFSETQ. This CDR3 is 15 amino acids long. Trimming removed 4 bases from V and 8 bases from J, with 20 bases in between.

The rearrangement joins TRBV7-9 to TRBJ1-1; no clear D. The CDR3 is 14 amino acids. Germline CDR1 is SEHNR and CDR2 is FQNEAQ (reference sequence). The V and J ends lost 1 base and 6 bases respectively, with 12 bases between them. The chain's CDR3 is CASSLEAGQAEAFF. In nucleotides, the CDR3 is TGTGCCAGCAGCTTAGAAGCTGGGCAGGCTGAAGCTTTCTTT.

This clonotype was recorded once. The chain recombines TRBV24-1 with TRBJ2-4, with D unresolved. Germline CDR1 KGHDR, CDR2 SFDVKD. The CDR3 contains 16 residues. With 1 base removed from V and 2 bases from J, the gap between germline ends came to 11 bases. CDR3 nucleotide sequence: TGTGCCACCAGTGATTTTTTCCGTTATACCAAAAACATTCAGTACTTC. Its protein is CATSDFFRYTKNIQYF.

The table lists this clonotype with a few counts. The CDR3: CASSGKSSYNEQFF. CDR3 nucleotide sequence: TGTGCCAGCTCGGGGAAGAGCTCCTACAATGAGCAGTTCTTC. The chain employs TRBV11-2 and TRBJ2-1; possibly TRBD2 for D (5 bases). Germline V gives CDR1 SGHAT, CDR2 FQNNGV. This CDR3 has 14 residues. The V end was cut by 8 bases, the J end by 0 bases, with 11 bases between.

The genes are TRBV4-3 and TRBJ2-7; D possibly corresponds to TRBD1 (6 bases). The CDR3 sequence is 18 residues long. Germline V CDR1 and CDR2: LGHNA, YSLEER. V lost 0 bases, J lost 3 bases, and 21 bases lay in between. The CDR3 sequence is CASSQDLVRTADHYEQYF. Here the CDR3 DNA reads TGCGCCAGCAGCCAAGATCTAGTCCGGACAGCTGACCACTACGAGCAGTACTTC.

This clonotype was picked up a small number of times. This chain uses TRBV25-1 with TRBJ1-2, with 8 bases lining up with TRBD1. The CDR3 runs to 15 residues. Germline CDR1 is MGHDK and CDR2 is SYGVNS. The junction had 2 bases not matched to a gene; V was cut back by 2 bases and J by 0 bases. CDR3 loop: CASSEGTGSNYGYTF. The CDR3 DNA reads TGTGCCAGCAGTGAAGGGACAGGATCTAACTATGGCTACACCTTC.

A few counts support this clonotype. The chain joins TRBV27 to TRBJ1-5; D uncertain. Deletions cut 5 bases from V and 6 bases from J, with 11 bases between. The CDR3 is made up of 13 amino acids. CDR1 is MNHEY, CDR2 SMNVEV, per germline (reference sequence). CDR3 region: CASSPTGSQPQHF. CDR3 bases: TGTGCCAGCAGTCCTACGGGGAGTCAGCCCCAGCATTTT.

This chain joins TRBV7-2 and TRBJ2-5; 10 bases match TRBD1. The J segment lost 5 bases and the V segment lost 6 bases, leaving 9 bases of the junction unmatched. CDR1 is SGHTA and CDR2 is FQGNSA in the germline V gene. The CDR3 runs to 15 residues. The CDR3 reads CASSLTGGLGETQYF. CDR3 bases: TGTGCCAGCAGTCTGACAGGGGGCCTTGGGGAGACCCAGTACTTC.

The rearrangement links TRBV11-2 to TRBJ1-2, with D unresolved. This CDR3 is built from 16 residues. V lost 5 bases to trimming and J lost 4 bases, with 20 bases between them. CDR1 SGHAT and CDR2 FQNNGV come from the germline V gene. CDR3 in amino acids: CASSTIDRKSPYGYTF. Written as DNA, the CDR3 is TGTGCCAGCAGCACCATAGATAGGAAGTCTCCCTATGGCTACACCTTC.

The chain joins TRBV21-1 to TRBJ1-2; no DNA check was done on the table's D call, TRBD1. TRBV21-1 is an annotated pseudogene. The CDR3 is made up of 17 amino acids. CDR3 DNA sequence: TGTGCCAGCAGCACAAAGGGGGGGGATCTGACCGGCTATGGCTACACCTTC. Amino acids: CASSTKGGDLTGYGYTF.

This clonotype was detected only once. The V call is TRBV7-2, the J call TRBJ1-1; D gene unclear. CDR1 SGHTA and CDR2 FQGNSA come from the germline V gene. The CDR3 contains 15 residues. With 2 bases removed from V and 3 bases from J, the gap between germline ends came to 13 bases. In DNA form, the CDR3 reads TGTGCCAGCAGCTTAATTCCCGACACCGACACTGAAGCTTTCTTT. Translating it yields CASSLIPDTDTEAFF.

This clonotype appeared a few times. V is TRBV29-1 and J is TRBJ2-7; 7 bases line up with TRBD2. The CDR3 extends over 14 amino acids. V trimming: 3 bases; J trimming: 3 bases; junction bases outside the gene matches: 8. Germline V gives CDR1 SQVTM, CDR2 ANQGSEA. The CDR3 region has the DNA TGCAGCGTTGAGGGGGGGACTGAAGGCTACGAGCAGTACTTC. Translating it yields CSVEGGTEGYEQYF.